This T cell receptor beta chain was identified during a study of cytomegalovirus exposure and HLA in healthy donors. General study results and limits: In terms of immune exposure information, only CMV serostatus was available.

13 Jbeta primers and 60 Vbeta primers were used for the PCR. Clones were read by immunoSEQ multiplex PCR, and TCRdb kept only the in-frame ones, dropping some. The repertoire includes around 180,000 clones, less than 80% of them detected once, and 0.69% sits in the top ten. Per germline, CDR1 SGHAT and CDR2 FQNNGV. The V and J ends lost 3 bases and 7 bases, in that order; junction bases with no gene match: 4. This CDR3 region has 14 residues. This clone was found a few times. Its antigen remains unidentified. This receptor was identified in a woman in her forties in good health and CMV-seronegative. The V and J genes are TRBV11-2 and TRBJ2-2; 8 nucleotides align to TRBD1. The sample taken for sequencing was PBMCs. The CDR3 loop is CASSLDRVNGELFF. The CDR3 nucleotides are TGTGCCAGCAGCTTGGACAGGGTCAACGGGGAGCTGTTTTTT. Looking up the rest from reference TRBV11-2 and TRBJ2-2 gives the full variable domain: EAGVAQSPRYKIIEKRQSVAFWCNPISGHATLYWYQQILGQGPKLLIQFQNNGVVDDSQLPKDRFSAERLKGVDSTLKIQPAKLEDSAVYLCASSLDRVNGELFFGEGSRLTVL.